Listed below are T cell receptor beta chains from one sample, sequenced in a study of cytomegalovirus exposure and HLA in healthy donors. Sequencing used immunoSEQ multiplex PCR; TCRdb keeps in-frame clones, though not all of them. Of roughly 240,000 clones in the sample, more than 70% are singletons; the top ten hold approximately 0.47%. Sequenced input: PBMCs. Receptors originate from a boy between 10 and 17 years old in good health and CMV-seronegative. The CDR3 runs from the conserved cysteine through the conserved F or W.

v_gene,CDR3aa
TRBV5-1,CASSPEGMGNQPQHF
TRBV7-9,CASIRSGATSGFF
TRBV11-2,CASSLSGVPSYNEQFF
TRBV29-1,CSVYNYNEQFF
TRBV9,CASSVDGQGYNEQFF
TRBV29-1,CSVGGLMNTEAFF
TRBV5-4,CASSFSGSYEQYF
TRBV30,CAWNRGYGYTF
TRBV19,CASSINSPTGAFF
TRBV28,CASSLRGTRNYHF
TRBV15,CATSRDPQGNGGYTF
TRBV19,CASSITSSGNTIYF
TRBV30,CAWSVGLALETQYF
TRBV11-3,CASSPLSTDTQYF
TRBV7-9,CASRGQGSTGELFF
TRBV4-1,CASSQDDMGGSYNEQFF
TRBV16,CASSQSVGGVRNEQFF
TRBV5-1,CASSPNRGLGNTEAFF
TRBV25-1,CASADEGISYEQYF
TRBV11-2,CASSFRGQGANEQYF
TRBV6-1,CASSEIVEAYNSPLHF
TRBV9,CASSVGGQGNSPLHF
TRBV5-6,CASSLPTGQETQYF
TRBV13,CASSLGGRGSSYNEQFF
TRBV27,CASSIRQGYGYTF
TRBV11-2,CASSQPSRGRLAFF
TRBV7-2,CASSYQGQSTEAFF
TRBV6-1,CASSDQTGVGQPQHF
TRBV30,CAWSVTSGWSEQYF
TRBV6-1,CASRTGHTGELFF
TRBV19,CASSIGGAGTEAFF
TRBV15,CATSDGLGYTF
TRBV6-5,CASSPIQGVAGYTF
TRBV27,CASSLLGGSSSYNEQFF
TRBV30,CAWSEGQGALHAGLTNYGYTF
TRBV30,CAWVKKGAVRSPNEQFF
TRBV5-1,CASSGTSGSETQYF
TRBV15,CATSRVSEDNEQFF
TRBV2,CASIGTRGKETQYF
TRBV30,CAWSADRTNEKLFF
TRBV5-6,CASSYTSAQETQYF
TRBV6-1,CASKRLAGSSYEQYF
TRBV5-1,CASRGQGGTEAFF
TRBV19,CASSIDRVYGNTIYF
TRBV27,CASSPGTSGSPYEQYF
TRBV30,CAWSPYAGGELFF
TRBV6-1,CASSEGLVAGRYEQYF
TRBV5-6,CASSFVLRAGDEQYF
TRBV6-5,CASSRTVQSQPQHF
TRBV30,CAWRLAGSYEQYF
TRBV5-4,CASSSGLAGRNEQFF